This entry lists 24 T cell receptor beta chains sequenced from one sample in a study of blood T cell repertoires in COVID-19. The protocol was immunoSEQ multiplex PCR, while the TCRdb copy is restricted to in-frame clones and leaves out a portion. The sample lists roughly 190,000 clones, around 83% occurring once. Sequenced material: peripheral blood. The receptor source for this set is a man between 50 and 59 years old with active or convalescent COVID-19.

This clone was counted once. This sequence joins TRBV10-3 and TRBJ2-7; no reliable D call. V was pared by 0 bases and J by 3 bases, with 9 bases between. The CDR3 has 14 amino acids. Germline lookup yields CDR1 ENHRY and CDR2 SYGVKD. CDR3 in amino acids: CAISESGNYYEQYF. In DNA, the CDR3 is TGTGCCATCAGTGAGTCCGGCAACTACTACGAGCAGTACTTC.

The CDR3 here is CASRETGGVGEKLFF. CDR3 bases: TGCGCCAGTAGGGAAACAGGGGGCGTTGGTGAAAAACTGTTTTTT. The J gene is TRBJ1-4, the V gene TRBV5-1, with 9 nucleotides matching TRBD1. The CDR3 totals 15 residues. V dropped 8 bases and J dropped 7; count of bases not matched to a gene: 12. Germline V CDR1 and CDR2: SGHRS, YFSETQ.

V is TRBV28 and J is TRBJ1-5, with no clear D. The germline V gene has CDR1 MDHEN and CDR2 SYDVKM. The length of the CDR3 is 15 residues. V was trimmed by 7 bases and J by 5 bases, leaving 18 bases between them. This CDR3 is CASTTFGVSDQPQHF. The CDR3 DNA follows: TGTGCCAGCACCACCTTCGGGGTGTCGGATCAGCCCCAGCATTTT. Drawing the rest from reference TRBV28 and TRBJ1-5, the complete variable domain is DVKVTQSSRYLVKRTGEKVFLECVQDMDHENMFWYRQDPGLGLRLIYFSYDVKMKEKGDIPEGYSVSREKKERFSLILESASTNQTSMYLCASTTFGVSDQPQHFGDGTRLSIL.

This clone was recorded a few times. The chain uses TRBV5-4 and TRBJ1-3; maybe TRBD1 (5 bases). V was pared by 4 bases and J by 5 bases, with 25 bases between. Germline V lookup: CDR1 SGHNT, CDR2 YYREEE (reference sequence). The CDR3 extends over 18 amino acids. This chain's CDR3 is CASSLDLGQFSDRNTIYF. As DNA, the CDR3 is TGTGCCAGCAGCCTGGATCTGGGGCAGTTTTCGGATAGAAACACCATATATTTT.

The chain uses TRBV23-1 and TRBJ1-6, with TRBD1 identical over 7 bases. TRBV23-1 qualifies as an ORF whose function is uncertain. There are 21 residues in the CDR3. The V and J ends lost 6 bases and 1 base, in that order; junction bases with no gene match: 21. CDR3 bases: TGCGCCAGCAGCCCCAATCATAGACAGGGCCACCGGAAGTCCTATAATTCACCCCTCCACTTT. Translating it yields CASSPNHRQGHRKSYNSPLHF.

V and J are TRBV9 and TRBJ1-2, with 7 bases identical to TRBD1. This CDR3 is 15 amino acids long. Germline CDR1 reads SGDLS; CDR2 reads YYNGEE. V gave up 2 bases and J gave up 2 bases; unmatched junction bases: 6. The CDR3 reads CASSVDGQENYGYTF. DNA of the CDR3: TGTGCCAGCAGCGTGGACGGACAGGAAAACTATGGCTACACCTTC.

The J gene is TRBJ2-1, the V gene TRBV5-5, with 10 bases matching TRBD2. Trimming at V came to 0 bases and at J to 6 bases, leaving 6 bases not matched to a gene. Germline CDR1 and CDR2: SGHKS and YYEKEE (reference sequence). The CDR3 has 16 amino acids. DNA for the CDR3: TGTGCCAGCAGCTTGGCGATCGGGACTAGCGTCAATGAGCAGTTCTTC. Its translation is CASSLAIGTSVNEQFF.

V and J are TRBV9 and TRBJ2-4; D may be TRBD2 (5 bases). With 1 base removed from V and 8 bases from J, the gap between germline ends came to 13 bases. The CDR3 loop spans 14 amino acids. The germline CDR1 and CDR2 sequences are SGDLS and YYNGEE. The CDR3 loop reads CASSVRRNGDIQYF. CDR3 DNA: TGTGCCAGCAGCGTAAGACGAAACGGGGACATTCAGTACTTC.

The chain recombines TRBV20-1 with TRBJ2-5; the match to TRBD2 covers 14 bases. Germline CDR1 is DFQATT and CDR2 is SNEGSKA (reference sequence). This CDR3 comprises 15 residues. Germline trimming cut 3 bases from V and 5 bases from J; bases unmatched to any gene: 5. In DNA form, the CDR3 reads TGCAGTGCTAGTCGGACTAGCGGGGGGACGGAGACCCAGTACTTC. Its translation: CSASRTSGGTETQYF.

The DNA for the CDR3 is TGTGCCAGCAGCCTATTCCGGGACAGGGACACAGATACGCAGTATTTT. Translated: CASSLFRDRDTDTQYF. This chain uses TRBV7-9 with TRBJ2-3, with 9 bases that match TRBD1. V trimming: 5 bases; J trimming: 2 bases; junction bases outside the gene matches: 8. CDR3 size: 16 residues. The V gene's germline CDR1 is SEHNR and CDR2 FQNEAQ (reference sequence).

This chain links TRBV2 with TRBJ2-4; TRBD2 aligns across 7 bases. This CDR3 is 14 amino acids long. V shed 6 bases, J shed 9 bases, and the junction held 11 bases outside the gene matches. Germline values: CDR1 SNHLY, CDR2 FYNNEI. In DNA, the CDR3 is TGTGCCAGCAGCCCCCGGACTAGTGACAGCATTCAGTACTTC. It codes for CASSPRTSDSIQYF.

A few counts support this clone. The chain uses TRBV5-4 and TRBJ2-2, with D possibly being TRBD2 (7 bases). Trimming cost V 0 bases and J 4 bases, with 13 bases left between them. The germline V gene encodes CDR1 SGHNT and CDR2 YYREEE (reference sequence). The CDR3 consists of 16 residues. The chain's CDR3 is CASSLAGRGPTGELFF. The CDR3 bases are TGTGCCAGCAGCTTGGCCGGGCGGGGGCCCACCGGGGAGCTGTTTTTT.

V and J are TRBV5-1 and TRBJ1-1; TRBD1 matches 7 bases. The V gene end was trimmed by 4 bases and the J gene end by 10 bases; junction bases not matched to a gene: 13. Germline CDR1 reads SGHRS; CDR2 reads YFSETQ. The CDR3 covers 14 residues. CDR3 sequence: CASSPRTGDQVAFF. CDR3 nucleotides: TGCGCCAGCAGCCCACGTACAGGGGATCAGGTAGCTTTCTTT.

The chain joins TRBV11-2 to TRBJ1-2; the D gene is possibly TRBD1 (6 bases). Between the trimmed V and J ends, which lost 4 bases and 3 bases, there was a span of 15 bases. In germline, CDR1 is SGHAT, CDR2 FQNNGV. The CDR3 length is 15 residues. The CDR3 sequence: CASSSAGGADYGYTF. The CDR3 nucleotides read TGTGCCAGCAGCTCGGCTGGGGGGGCGGACTATGGCTACACCTTC.

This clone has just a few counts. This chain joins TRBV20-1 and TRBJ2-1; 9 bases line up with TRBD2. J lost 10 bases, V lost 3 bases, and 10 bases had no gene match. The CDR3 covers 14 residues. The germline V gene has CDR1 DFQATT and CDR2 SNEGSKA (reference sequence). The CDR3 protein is CSASGLAGMLEQFF. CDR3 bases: TGCAGTGCTAGTGGGCTAGCGGGAATGTTAGAGCAGTTCTTC.

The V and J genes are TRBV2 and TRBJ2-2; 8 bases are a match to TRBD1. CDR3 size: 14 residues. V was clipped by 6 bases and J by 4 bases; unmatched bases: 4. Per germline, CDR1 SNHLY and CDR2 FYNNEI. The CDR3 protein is CASRSQGVTGELFF. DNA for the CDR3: TGTGCCAGCAGGTCACAGGGGGTCACCGGGGAGCTGTTTTTT. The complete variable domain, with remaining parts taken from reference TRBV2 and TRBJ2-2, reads EPEVTQTPSHQVTQMGQEVILRCVPISNHLYFYWYRQILGQKVEFLVSFYNNEISEKSEIFDDQFSVERPDGSNFTLKIRSTKLEDSAMYFCASRSQGVTGELFFGEGSRLTVL.

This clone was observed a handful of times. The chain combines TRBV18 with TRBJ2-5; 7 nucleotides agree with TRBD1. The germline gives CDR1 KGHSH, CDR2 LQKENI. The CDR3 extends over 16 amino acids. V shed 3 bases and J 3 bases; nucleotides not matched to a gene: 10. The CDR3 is CASSPFQGELKETQYF. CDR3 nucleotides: TGTGCCAGCTCACCGTTTCAGGGGGAGTTGAAAGAGACCCAGTACTTC.

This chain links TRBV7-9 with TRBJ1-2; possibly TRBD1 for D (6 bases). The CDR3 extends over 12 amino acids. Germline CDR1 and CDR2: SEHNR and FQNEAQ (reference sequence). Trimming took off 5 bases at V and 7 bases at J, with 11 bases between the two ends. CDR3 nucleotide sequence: TGTGCCAGCAGCGAGGGGGTAGCTGGCTACACCTTC. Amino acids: CASSEGVAGYTF.

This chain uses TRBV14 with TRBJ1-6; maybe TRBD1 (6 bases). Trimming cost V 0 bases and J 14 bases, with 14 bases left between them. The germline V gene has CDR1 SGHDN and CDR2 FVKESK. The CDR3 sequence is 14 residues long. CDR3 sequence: CASSQELQGSSLHF. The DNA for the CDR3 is TGTGCCAGCAGCCAAGAGTTACAGGGATCTTCCCTCCACTTT. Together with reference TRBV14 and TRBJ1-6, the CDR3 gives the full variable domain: EAGVTQFPSHSVIEKGQTVTLRCDPISGHDNLYWYRRVMGKEIKFLLHFVKESKQDESGMPNNRFLAERTGGTYSTLKVQPAELEDSGVYFCASSQELQGSSLHFGNGTRLTVT.

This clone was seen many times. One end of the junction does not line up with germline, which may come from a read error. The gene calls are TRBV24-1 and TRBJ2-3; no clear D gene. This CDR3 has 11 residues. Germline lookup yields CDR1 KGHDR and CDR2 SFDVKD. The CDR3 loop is CATSDLTDMHF. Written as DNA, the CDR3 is TGTGCCACCAGTGATTTGACCGACATGCATTTT.

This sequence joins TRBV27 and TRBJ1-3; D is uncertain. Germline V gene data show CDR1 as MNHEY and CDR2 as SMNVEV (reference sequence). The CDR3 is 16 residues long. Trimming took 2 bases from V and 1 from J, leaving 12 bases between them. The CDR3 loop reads CASSLEYRSSGNTIYF. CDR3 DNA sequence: TGTGCCAGCAGTTTAGAATATAGGAGTTCTGGAAACACCATATATTTT.

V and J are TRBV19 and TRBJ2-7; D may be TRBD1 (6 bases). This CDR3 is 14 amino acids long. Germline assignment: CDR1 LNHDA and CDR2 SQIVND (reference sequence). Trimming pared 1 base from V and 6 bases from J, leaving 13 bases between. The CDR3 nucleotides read TGTGCCAGTAGTATAGCGGACAGAAGCATCGAGCAGTACTTC. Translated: CASSIADRSIEQYF.

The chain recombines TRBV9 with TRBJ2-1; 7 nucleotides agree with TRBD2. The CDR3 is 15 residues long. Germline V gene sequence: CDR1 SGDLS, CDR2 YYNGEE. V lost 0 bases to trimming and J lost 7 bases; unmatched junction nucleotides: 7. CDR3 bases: TGTGCCAGCAGCGTAGAAGGCGGGAGTTGGAATGAGCAGTTCTTC. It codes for CASSVEGGSWNEQFF.

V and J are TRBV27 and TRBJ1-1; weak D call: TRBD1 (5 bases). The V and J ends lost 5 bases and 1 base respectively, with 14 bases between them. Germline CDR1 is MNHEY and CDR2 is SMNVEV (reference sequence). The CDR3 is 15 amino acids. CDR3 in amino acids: CASSQIPTGNTEAFF. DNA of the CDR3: TGTGCCAGCAGTCAGATACCCACAGGGAACACTGAAGCTTTCTTT.